This TCR beta chain was captured by sequencing in a study of regulatory T cells in long-lasting Graves disease. Time point meaning: persistent/refractory GD, antithyroid drugs over 5 years with positive TRAb. TCR sequences were obtained from RNA taken from PBMCs. Assembly of TCR beta libraries relied on iRepertoire HTBI primers together with Arm-PCR of CDR3 regions. Via MiXCR, TCRdb re-called the multiplex PCR reads, giving one row per CDR3 protein. The sample holds 500,000 to 700,000 distinct CDR3 sequences, 30% seen once. This clonotype was detected ten times or more. This CDR3 spans 15 amino acids. Per the germline V gene, CDR1 is SNHLY and CDR2 is FYNNEI. After removal of 3 bases from V and 6 bases from J, the junction contained 10 bases not matched to a gene.

The rearrangement links TRBV2 to TRBJ2-7; 8 nucleotides agree with TRBD1. The sequence derives from a female donor with Graves disease. The sample consisted of peripheral blood mononuclear cells (PBMCs), taken when the disease was refractory, from a patient treated with antithyroid drugs. The CDR3 nucleotides read TGTGCCAGCAGTGACATTTGGGGACAGGCGGTCGAGCAGTACTTC. Translated, it gives CASSDIWGQAVEQYF.